These 30 T cell receptor beta chains came from one sample sequenced in a study of identical twins. TCRdb used MiXCR to reprocess the 5' RACE reads, holding one entry per CDR3 protein. The sample has some 1,700,000 distinct CDR3 sequences, more than 30% seen once. Sequencing was done on a sample of cord blood. The receptors here all came from a newborn girl in good health.

This clonotype was found a few times. The rearrangement joins TRBV12-3 or TRBV12-4 to TRBJ1-6; unclear D gene. This CDR3 has 14 residues. V lost 2 bases and J 8 bases, leaving 10 bases between the germline ends. This CDR3 reads CASSLSGSDSPLHF. CDR3 DNA sequence: TGTGCCAGCAGTTTATCGGGATCGGATTCACCCCTCCACTTT.

The rearrangement uses TRBV18 and TRBJ2-3; TRBD1 matches at 9 bases. The CDR3 runs to 16 residues. The ends lost 6 bases at V and 3 bases at J; junction bases unmatched: 10. CDR1 KGHSH and CDR2 LQKENI come from the germline V gene. CDR3 nucleotide sequence: TGTGCCAGCTCGCCAATCAGCGGGACAGGGACAGATACGCAGTATTTT. This sequence encodes CASSPISGTGTDTQYF.

This clonotype was counted a few times. The rearrangement uses TRBV20-1 and TRBJ2-7; 8 positions match TRBD1. The J segment lost 4 bases and the V segment lost 1 base, leaving 3 bases of the junction unmatched. Germline assignment: CDR1 DFQATT and CDR2 SNEGSKA (reference sequence). The CDR3 extends over 13 amino acids. The DNA of the CDR3 is TGCAGTGCTAGAGCGGGACAGGAGTACGAGCAGTACTTC. This translates into CSARAGQEYEQYF.

This sequence joins TRBV10-2 and TRBJ1-6, with 11 bases lining up with TRBD1. The CDR3 has 16 residues. The trim removed 2 bases at V and 5 bases at J, leaving 2 bases unmatched. Germline V lookup: CDR1 WSHSY, CDR2 SAAADI. The CDR3 loop is CASSEGTGGNNSPLHF. In DNA form, the CDR3 reads TGCGCCAGCAGTGAGGGGACAGGGGGTAATAATTCACCCCTCCACTTT.

This clonotype was seen a handful of times. The chain recombines TRBV13 with TRBJ1-1, with D perhaps matching TRBD1 (6 bases). With 4 bases removed from V and 2 bases from J, the gap between germline ends came to 17 bases. The CDR3 length is 16 residues. The V gene's germline CDR1 is PRHDT and CDR2 FYEKMQ (reference sequence). The CDR3 bases are TGTGCCAGCAGCTCCACTCCCGGGACAACCAACACTGAAGCTTTCTTT. Its protein is CASSSTPGTTNTEAFF. The complete variable domain, with remaining parts taken from reference TRBV13 and TRBJ1-1, reads AAGVIQSPRHLIKEKRETATLKCYPIPRHDTVYWYQQGPGQDPQFLISFYEKMQSDKGSIPDRFSAQQFSDYHSELNMSSLELGDSALYFCASSSTPGTTNTEAFFGQGTRLTVV.

The genes are TRBV20-1 and TRBJ2-1; TRBD2 agrees at 10 bases. The CDR3 is 16 residues long. Germline lookup yields CDR1 DFQATT and CDR2 SNEGSKA (reference sequence). Trimming removed 3 bases from V and 2 bases from J; junction bases left unmatched: 7. CDR3 nucleotides: TGCAGTGCTAGTGGTAGCGGGGGGAGACCCTACAATGAGCAGTTCTTC. It yields the protein CSASGSGGRPYNEQFF.

V gene TRBV12-5 combines with J gene TRBJ2-3, with D possibly matching TRBD1 (6 bases). CDR1 and CDR2 from the germline V gene are LGHNT and FRNRAP. Trimming cost V 7 bases and J 3 bases, with 8 bases left between them. CDR3 length equals 12 residues. The CDR3 DNA sequence: TGTGCTAGTGCTCAGGGGACAGATACGCAGTATTTT. It is translated as CASAQGTDTQYF.

The chain couples TRBV2 to TRBJ2-2, with D unresolved. Germline V CDR1 and CDR2: SNHLY, FYNNEI. The V gene lost 4 bases and the J gene lost 1 base, with 10 bases spanning the gap. The CDR3 consists of 15 residues. CDR3 bases: TGTGCCAGCAGTGTTTTAACCGGGAACACCGGGGAGCTGTTTTTT. It translates to CASSVLTGNTGELFF.

Of note for this clonotype: The conserved final phenylalanine or tryptophan is absent from the CDR3, which likely points to a read error. The CDR3 DNA follows: TGCAGTGTGAGTAGCGGGGGGACCTACGAGCAGTACTTA. Its protein is CSVSSGGTYEQYL. The chain joins TRBV20-1 to TRBJ2-5; TRBD2 matches at 10 bases. The assigned J gene may be wrong: the sequence end matches TRBJ2-7 better. CDR1 is DFQATT and CDR2 is SNEGSKA in the germline V gene (reference sequence). This CDR3 spans 13 amino acids.

Only a few counts were recorded for this clonotype. V gene TRBV6-5 combines with J gene TRBJ2-1, with D maybe TRBD2 (6 bases). The CDR3 is 14 amino acids. The germline V gene has CDR1 MNHEY and CDR2 SVGAGI. Trimming stripped 2 bases from V and 10 bases from J, with 15 bases between. CDR3 coding DNA: TGTGCCAGCAGTTACCGTCCGGGGAGGAGCGAGCAGTTCTTC. Residues: CASSYRPGRSEQFF.

The chain uses TRBV28 and TRBJ2-7; possibly TRBD1 or TRBD2 for D (6 bases each). The CDR3 has 15 amino acids. Trimming stripped 5 bases from V and 2 bases from J, with 16 bases between. Germline values: CDR1 MDHEN, CDR2 SYDVKM. CDR3 coding DNA: TGTGCCAGCAGTCTAGGGGGGACGTCTCCCTACGAGCAGTACTTC. Amino acids: CASSLGGTSPYEQYF.

The CDR3 region is CASSLALRRGLYNEQFF. DNA for the CDR3: TGTGCCAGCAGCTTAGCGCTACGACGAGGCCTCTACAATGAGCAGTTCTTC. The V gene is TRBV7-9, the J gene TRBJ2-1; no definite D call. This CDR3 region has 17 residues. Germline lookup yields CDR1 SEHNR and CDR2 FQNEAQ (reference sequence). Trimming stripped 0 bases from V and 3 bases from J, with 15 bases between.

V usage is TRBV11-2 and J usage is TRBJ1-4; D is unclear. Trimming took off 0 bases at V and 8 bases at J, with 7 bases between the two ends. CDR3 size: 13 residues. Germline CDR1 SGHAT, CDR2 FQNNGV. The CDR3 here is CASSLDPREKLFF. CDR3 nucleotides: TGTGCCAGCAGCTTAGATCCGCGGGAAAAACTGTTTTTT.

Comment on this clonotype: Its ends do not fully match the called genes, so a read error is possible. This chain links TRBV19 with TRBJ2-7, with D unresolved. The germline CDR1 and CDR2 sequences are LNHDA and SQIVND (reference sequence). This CDR3 has 13 residues. CDR3 sequence (DNA): TGTGCCAGTAGCCGGACGAGCTCCTACGGGCAGTACTTC. Its translation: CASSRTSSYGQYF.

The rearrangement joins TRBV28 to TRBJ2-3; 14 nucleotides agree with TRBD2. With 11 bases clipped from V and 0 bases from J, the junction kept 10 bases outside the gene matches. Germline V gives CDR1 MDHEN, CDR2 SYDVKM. The CDR3 extends over 17 amino acids. This CDR3 reads CAVVTGTSGRSTDTQYF. CDR3 in DNA: TGTGCCGTCGTTACCGGGACTAGCGGGAGAAGCACAGATACGCAGTATTTT. The complete variable domain, with remaining parts taken from reference TRBV28 and TRBJ2-3, reads DVKVTQSSRYLVKRTGEKVFLECVQDMDHENMFWYRQDPGLGLRLIYFSYDVKMKEKGDIPEGYSVSREKKERFSLILESASTNQTSMYLCAVVTGTSGRSTDTQYFGPGTRLTVL.

V and J are TRBV24-1 and TRBJ2-3, with a possible D match to TRBD2 (5 bases). V shed 3 bases and J shed 1 base, with 10 bases lying between them. Germline loops: CDR1 KGHDR, CDR2 SFDVKD. The length of the CDR3 is 15 residues. CDR3 coding DNA: TGTGCCACCAGTGATGCAGGAGCGGGCACAGATACGCAGTATTTT. Amino acids: CATSDAGAGTDTQYF.

This clonotype appeared a few times. The V gene is TRBV20-1, the J gene TRBJ1-6; D not certain. The CDR3 loop spans 11 amino acids. Germline V gives CDR1 DFQATT, CDR2 SNEGSKA (reference sequence). V was shortened by 1 base and J by 15 bases, with 10 bases between the two germline ends. The CDR3 sequence: CSARGDRDLHF. The CDR3 bases are TGCAGTGCTAGAGGCGATAGGGACCTCCACTTT.

The rearrangement links TRBV20-1 to TRBJ2-3; 11 positions agree with TRBD2. Losses at the gene ends were 5 bases for V and 2 bases for J; bases not matched to a gene: 3. Per germline, CDR1 DFQATT and CDR2 SNEGSKA (reference sequence). The CDR3 spans 14 residues. In nucleotides, the CDR3 is TGCAGTGCTTTGACTAGCGGGGTCACAGATACGCAGTATTTT. It specifies CSALTSGVTDTQYF.

The rearrangement links TRBV4-1 to TRBJ2-7, with 13 positions matching TRBD2. This CDR3 has 16 residues. The V gene's germline CDR1 is MGHRA and CDR2 YSYEKL. The V segment lost 1 base and the J segment 7 bases; nucleotides outside the gene matches: 7. CDR3 sequence (DNA): TGCGCCAGCAGCCAAGGTCCGGGACTAGCGGGAAATGAGCAGTACTTC. This gives the protein CASSQGPGLAGNEQYF.

This clonotype has more than one count but fewer than ten. V and J are TRBV20-1 and TRBJ2-7; no definite D call. CDR1 and CDR2 from the germline V gene are DFQATT and SNEGSKA (reference sequence). V was cut by 6 bases and J by 1 base, with 19 bases left in between. The CDR3 length is 15 residues. CDR3 protein: CSAPDRTRTSYEQYF. The CDR3 DNA follows: TGCAGTGCCCCAGACCGGACGCGCACTTCCTACGAGCAGTACTTC.

J is TRBJ2-5 and V is TRBV12-3 or TRBV12-4, with 7 bases that match TRBD1. This CDR3 contains 15 residues. With 5 bases clipped from V and 5 bases from J, the junction kept 11 bases outside the gene matches. DNA of the CDR3: TGTGCCAGCAGTCTCTCGACAGGGAAATCGGAGACCCAGTACTTC. Its protein is CASSLSTGKSETQYF.

The chain carries TRBV19 and TRBJ2-1; the match to TRBD2 covers 8 bases. Looked up from germline, CDR1 is LNHDA and CDR2 is SQIVND (reference sequence). The V segment lost 0 bases and the J segment 7 bases; nucleotides outside the gene matches: 11. CDR3 size: 17 residues. CDR3 amino acids: CASSIDPTSGFRNEQFF. CDR3 in DNA: TGTGCCAGTAGTATAGACCCTACTAGCGGCTTTAGGAATGAGCAGTTCTTC.

This clonotype was seen more than once but under ten times. The CDR3 DNA sequence: TGCAGTGCTGCAAATTCAGGACTAGCCAGAGGAACGCAGTATTTT. Translating it yields CSAANSGLARGTQYF. The genes are TRBV20-1 and TRBJ2-3; 8 bases are shared with TRBD2. The CDR3 spans 15 residues. V shed 5 bases, J shed 9 bases, and the junction held 16 bases outside the gene matches. Germline CDR1 DFQATT, CDR2 SNEGSKA (reference sequence).

This clonotype was recorded a few times. The V gene is TRBV6-5, the J gene TRBJ2-7; the match to TRBD2 covers 8 bases. Germline loops: CDR1 MNHEY, CDR2 SVGAGI. After removal of 10 bases from V and 2 bases from J, the junction contained 10 bases not matched to a gene. The CDR3 covers 14 residues. The CDR3 here is CATLPGGSAYEQYF. CDR3 bases: TGTGCCACCCTACCGGGAGGGTCGGCCTACGAGCAGTACTTC.

In the case of this clonotype: At one boundary the junction diverges from the germline segment, which might be a read error. The CDR3 coding sequence is TGTGCTAGTGGTTTGGACACAGGGTTCGTCTCCTACGAGCGGTACTTC. It is translated as CASGLDTGFVSYERYF. The chain is built from TRBV12-5 and TRBJ2-7, with D possibly TRBD1 on 6 matching bases. Germline V gene data show CDR1 as LGHNT and CDR2 as FRNRAP. The CDR3 is 16 residues long.

The V call is TRBV4-2, the J call TRBJ2-1, with D maybe TRBD1 (7 bases). The V and J ends lost 0 bases and 7 bases respectively, with 19 bases between them. In germline, CDR1 is LGHNA, CDR2 YNFKEQ. This CDR3 has 17 residues. The CDR3 reads CASSQDPRGRLENEQFF. CDR3 coding DNA: TGTGCCAGCAGCCAAGATCCCAGGGGGAGGCTAGAGAATGAGCAGTTCTTC.

The chain recombines TRBV4-1 with TRBJ1-1, with D perhaps matching TRBD1 (6 bases). Germline V gene data show CDR1 as MGHRA and CDR2 as YSYEKL. Trimming stripped 0 bases from V and 3 bases from J, with 11 bases between. The CDR3 spans 15 residues. The CDR3 here is CASSQEDSGHTEAFF. The CDR3 DNA is TGCGCCAGCAGCCAAGAGGACAGCGGCCACACTGAAGCTTTCTTT.

The chain has TRBV7-2 and TRBJ2-1; 12 nucleotides agree with TRBD2. Germline CDR1 SGHTA, CDR2 FQGNSA. This CDR3 is 17 amino acids long. V dropped 5 bases and J dropped 7; count of bases not matched to a gene: 12. The CDR3 is CASSRLAGVGYRNEQFF. DNA of the CDR3: TGTGCCAGCAGCCGACTAGCGGGGGTCGGGTATCGGAATGAGCAGTTCTTC.

J is TRBJ1-6 and V is TRBV28, with D uncertain. The length of the CDR3 is 13 residues. Looked up from germline, CDR1 is MDHEN and CDR2 is SYDVKM. V was trimmed by 6 bases and J by 7 bases, leaving 10 bases between them. CDR3 amino acids: CASRIQGNSPLHF. CDR3 nucleotide sequence: TGTGCCAGCAGGATTCAAGGGAATTCACCCCTCCACTTT. The complete variable domain, with remaining parts taken from reference TRBV28 and TRBJ1-6, reads DVKVTQSSRYLVKRTGEKVFLECVQDMDHENMFWYRQDPGLGLRLIYFSYDVKMKEKGDIPEGYSVSREKKERFSLILESASTNQTSMYLCASRIQGNSPLHFGNGTRLTVT.

This clonotype is a singleton in its sample. A much larger clone sits a single nucleotide away, making a read error possible. The chain has TRBV20-1 and TRBJ2-7; TRBD2 is a possible D gene (5 bases). The J call could be wrong; TRBJ2-5 is a better fit for the DNA end. This CDR3 region has 15 residues. Germline V gene sequence: CDR1 DFQATT, CDR2 SNEGSKA (reference sequence). The CDR3 reads CSTRDRLSVRETQYF. The CDR3 bases are TGCAGTACTAGAGATCGGCTAAGTGTGAGGGAGACCCAGTACTTC.